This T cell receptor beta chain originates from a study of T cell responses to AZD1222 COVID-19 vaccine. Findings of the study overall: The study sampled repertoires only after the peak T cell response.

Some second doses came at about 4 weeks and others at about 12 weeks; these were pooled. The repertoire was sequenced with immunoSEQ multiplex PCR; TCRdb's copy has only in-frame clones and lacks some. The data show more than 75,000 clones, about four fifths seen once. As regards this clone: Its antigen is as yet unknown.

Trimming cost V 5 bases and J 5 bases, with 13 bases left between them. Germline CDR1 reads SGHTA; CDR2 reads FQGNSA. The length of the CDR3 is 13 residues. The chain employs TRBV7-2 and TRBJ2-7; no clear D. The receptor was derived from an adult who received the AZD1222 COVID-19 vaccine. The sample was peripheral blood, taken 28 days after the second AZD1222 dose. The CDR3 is CASSTPIQNEQYF. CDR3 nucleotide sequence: TGTGCCAGCAGCACCCCTATTCAGAACGAGCAGTACTTC.